This TCR beta chain was recorded in a study of shared clonotypes between healthy human individuals. Study results and limitations: The researchers took only blood, and tissue repertoires probably look different. Sequencing depth was a factor that was expected to affect clonotype sharing among donors.

With respect to this clone: The antigen remains undetermined. Other DNA sequences from this sample encode an identical CDR3 as well.

This CDR3 contains 18 residues. CDR1 and CDR2 from the germline V gene are LGHNA and YNFKEQ. Trimming cost V 0 bases and J 0 bases; bases outside gene matches: 3. Using immunoSEQ multiplex PCR, the repertoire was profiled, and TCRdb retains in-frame clones only, with some absent. Of around 980,000 clones in the sample, approximately 80% were seen once. V usage is TRBV4-2 and J usage is TRBJ2-2, with 11 nucleotides matching TRBD2. The TCR was taken from a young man in good health. Some clones in this sample may be carry-over from other donors' samples. Material: memory CD4+ T cells from PBMCs. The sample's subset: CD45RA-negative fraction. For the CDR3, the DNA is TGTGCCAGCAGCCAAGAGAGACTAGCGGGACCGAACACCGGGGAGCTGTTTTTT. This translates into CASSQERLAGPNTGELFF.